This T cell receptor beta chain was observed in a study of cytomegalovirus exposure and HLA in healthy donors. PCR used 60 Vbeta primers and 13 Jbeta primers. Some clones are missing from TCRdb's copy, which holds only in-frame ones; the method was immunoSEQ multiplex PCR. The profile shows hundreds of thousands of clones, approximately 90% of them singletons. Remarks on this clone: The antigen is undetermined.

Regarding the study as a whole: A later analysis linked a missense DCLRE1C variant to TCR beta V- and J-gene trimming. HLA alleles showed associations with 16,951 TCR beta sequences in a later analysis, at a 0.05 false discovery rate. Researchers counted 180 or so TCR beta chains as cytomegalovirus-associated. When presence/absence was analysed, sequencing depth was taken to be roughly uniform across donors.

The TCR sequence derives from a woman aged 18-29 years in good health and CMV-seronegative. Sequenced material: PBMCs.

CDR3: CASSRGAGGPREQYF. CDR3 nucleotide sequence: TGCGCCAGCAGCCGGGGGGCGGGGGGGCCGAGGGAGCAGTACTTC. The V and J genes are TRBV5-1 and TRBJ2-7, with 9 bases lining up with TRBD2. The CDR3 covers 15 residues. From germline, CDR1 is SGHRS and CDR2 YFSETQ. The ends lost 4 bases at V and 7 bases at J; junction bases unmatched: 12.